This T cell receptor beta chain was sequenced for a study of blood T cells in healthy people across ages. Concerning this clonotype: Its antigen is undetermined.

Notes on the study in general: Naive T cell percentage and TCR beta diversity correlated strongly. Estimates based on one million T cells were treated as lower bounds.

Together with a sample-barcoded 5' primer, a J-beta primer mix was included in a second PCR lasting about 6 to 11 cycles. TCRdb reanalysed the 5' RACE reads using MiXCR and keeps one entry per CDR3 protein. The sample holds some 1.1 million distinct CDR3 sequences, more than 30% seen once. The CDR3 is made up of 19 amino acids. Germline CDR1 and CDR2: SNHLY and FYNNEI. V lost 0 bases to trimming and J lost 2 bases; unmatched junction nucleotides: 14. The source of this sequence is a man aged 18 to 35 in good health. The chain recombines TRBV2 with TRBJ1-2, with 8 bases that match TRBD1. The specimen sequenced was blood. CDR3 protein: CASSEALGQECLYNYGYTF. Written as DNA, the CDR3 is TGTGCCAGCAGTGAAGCGCTGGGACAGGAGTGTTTGTACAACTATGGCTACACCTTC.